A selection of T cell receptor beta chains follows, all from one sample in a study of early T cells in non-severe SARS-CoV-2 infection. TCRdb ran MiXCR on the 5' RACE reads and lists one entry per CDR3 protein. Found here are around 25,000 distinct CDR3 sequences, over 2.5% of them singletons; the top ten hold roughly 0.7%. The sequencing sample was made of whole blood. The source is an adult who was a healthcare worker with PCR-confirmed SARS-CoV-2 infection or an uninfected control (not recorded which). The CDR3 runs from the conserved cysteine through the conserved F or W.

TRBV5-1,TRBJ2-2,CASSATNTGELFF
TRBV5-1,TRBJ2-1,CASSPGGASYNEQFF
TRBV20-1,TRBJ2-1,CSASGRPGQGAHEQFF
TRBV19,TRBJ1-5,CASSTQGGQPQHF
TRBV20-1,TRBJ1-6,CSARDHGVGRGSPLHF
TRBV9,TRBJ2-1,CASSAPLAGSYNEQFF
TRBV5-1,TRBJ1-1,CASSLRGVDTNTEAFF
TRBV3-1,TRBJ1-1,CASSLREMNTEAFF
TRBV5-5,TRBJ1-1,CASSLSPPMNTEAFF
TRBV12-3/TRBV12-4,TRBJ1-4,CASSPGQGAPIGEKLFF
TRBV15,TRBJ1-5,CATRGTSNQPQHF
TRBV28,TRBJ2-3,CASSLGLRPQSGERRGTDTQYF
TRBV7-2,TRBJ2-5,CASSPRGGAETQYF
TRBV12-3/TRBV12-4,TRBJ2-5,CASSSSTWRGNQETQYF
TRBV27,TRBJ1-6,CASSLGAGSSYSSYNSPLHF
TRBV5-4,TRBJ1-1,CASSVVQADTEAFF
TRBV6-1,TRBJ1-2,CASSPWTGGGNYGYTF
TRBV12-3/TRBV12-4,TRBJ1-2,CASSEGGYGYTF
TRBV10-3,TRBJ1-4,CAISERDNEKLFF
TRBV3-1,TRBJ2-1,CASSQIRGANEQFF
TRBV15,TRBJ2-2,CATSRSSGYTGELFF
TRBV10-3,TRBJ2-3,CAIRPGLVTDTQYF
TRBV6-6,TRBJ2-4,CASRTLLAKNIQYF
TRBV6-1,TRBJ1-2,CASSIWGQDNYGYTF
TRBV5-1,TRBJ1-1,CASSFGGFMNTEAFF